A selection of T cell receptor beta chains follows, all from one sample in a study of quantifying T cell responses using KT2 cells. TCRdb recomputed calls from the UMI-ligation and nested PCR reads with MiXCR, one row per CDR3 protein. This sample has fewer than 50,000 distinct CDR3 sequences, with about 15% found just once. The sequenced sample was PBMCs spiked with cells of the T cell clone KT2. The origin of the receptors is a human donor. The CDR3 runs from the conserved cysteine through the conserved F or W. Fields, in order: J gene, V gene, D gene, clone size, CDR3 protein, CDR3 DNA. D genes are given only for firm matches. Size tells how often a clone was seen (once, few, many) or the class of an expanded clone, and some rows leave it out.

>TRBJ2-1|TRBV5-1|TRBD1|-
CASSLEVVLGFGQGGYNEQFF
TGCGCCAGCAGCTTGGAAGTGGTGTTGGGCTTCGGACAGGGGGGTTACAATGAGCAGTTCTTC
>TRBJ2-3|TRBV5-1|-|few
CASSGRTGSTDTQYF
TGCGCCAGCAGCGGCAGAACAGGGAGCACAGATACGCAGTATTTT
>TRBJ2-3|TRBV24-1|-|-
CATSDFRGTDTQYF
TGTGCCACCAGTGATTTCCGGGGCACAGATACGCAGTATTTT
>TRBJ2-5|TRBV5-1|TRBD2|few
CASSTRTRQETQYF
TGCGCCAGCAGCACTAGGACTAGACAAGAGACCCAGTACTTC
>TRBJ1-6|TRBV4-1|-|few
CASSPGNHNSPLHF
TGCGCCAGCAGCCCGGGCAACCACAATTCACCCCTCCACTTT
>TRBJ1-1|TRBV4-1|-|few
CASSQVDGEAFF
TGCGCCAGCAGCCAAGTGGACGGTGAAGCTTTCTTT
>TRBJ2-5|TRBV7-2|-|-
CASSPLGPGKTQYF
TGTGCCAGCAGCCCACTGGGACCAGGGAAGACCCAGTACTTC
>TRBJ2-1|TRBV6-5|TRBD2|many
CASTPVAGDYNEQFF
TGTGCCAGCACCCCCGTAGCGGGAGACTACAATGAGCAGTTCTTC
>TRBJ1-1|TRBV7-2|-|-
CASSLVGSLGAFF
TGTGCCAGCAGCTTAGTGGGGAGTCTGGGAGCTTTCTTT
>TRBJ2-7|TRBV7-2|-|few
CASSLDRDDEQYF
TGTGCCAGCAGCTTAGACCGGGACGACGAGCAGTACTTC
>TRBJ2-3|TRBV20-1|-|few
CSAPRAPRVDTQYF
TGCAGTGCACCCCGGGCCCCGAGGGTAGATACGCAGTATTTT
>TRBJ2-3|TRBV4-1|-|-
CASRHPGTSTDTQYF
TGCGCCAGCAGACATCCCGGGACGAGTACAGATACGCAGTATTTT
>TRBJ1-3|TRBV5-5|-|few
CASSLWLAGERGNTIYF
TGTGCCAGCAGCTTGTGGTTGGCAGGCGAGCGTGGAAACACCATATATTTT
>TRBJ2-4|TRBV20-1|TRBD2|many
CSASGRGAAKNIQYF
TGCAGTGCTAGTGGGCGGGGGGCGGCCAAAAACATTCAGTACTTC
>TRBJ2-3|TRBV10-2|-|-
CASSESARRTQYF
TGCGCCAGCAGTGAGTCGGCCAGGAGGACGCAGTATTTT
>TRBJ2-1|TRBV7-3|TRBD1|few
CASSLTGVNNEQFF
TGTGCCAGCAGCCTTACAGGGGTCAACAATGAGCAGTTCTTC
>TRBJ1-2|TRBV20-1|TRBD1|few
CSASGPRGWGYGYTF
TGCAGTGCTAGTGGGCCCAGGGGGTGGGGCTATGGCTACACCTTC
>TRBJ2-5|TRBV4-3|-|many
CASSQGPTQDQYF
TGCGCCAGCAGCCAGGGCCCGACCCAGGACCAGTACTTC
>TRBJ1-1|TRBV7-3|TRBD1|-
CASSPQGAAFMNTEAFF
TGTGCCAGCAGCCCACAGGGGGCGGCCTTTATGAACACTGAAGCTTTCTTT
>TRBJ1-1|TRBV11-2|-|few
CASSSVGTEAFF
TGTGCCAGCAGCTCTGTAGGCACTGAAGCTTTCTTT
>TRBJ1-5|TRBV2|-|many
CASTPEGVQPQHF
TGTGCCAGCACCCCGGAGGGTGTTCAGCCCCAGCATTTT
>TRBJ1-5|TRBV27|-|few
CASSLLGGGASNQPQHF
TGTGCCAGCAGTTTATTGGGCGGGGGGGCCTCCAATCAGCCCCAGCATTTT
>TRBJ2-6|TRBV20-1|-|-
CSAPKPGLSGANVLTF
TGCAGTGCCCCTAAGCCGGGGCTCTCTGGGGCCAACGTCCTGACTTTC
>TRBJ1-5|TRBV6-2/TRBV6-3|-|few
CASRSWGSNQPQHF
TGTGCCAGCAGGAGCTGGGGAAGCAATCAGCCCCAGCATTTT
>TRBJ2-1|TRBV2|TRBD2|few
CASSGQTSGVYNEQFF
TGTGCCAGCAGTGGGCAGACTAGCGGGGTCTACAATGAGCAGTTCTTC
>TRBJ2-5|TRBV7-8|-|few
CASSPEIRTQYF
TGTGCCAGCAGCCCAGAGATCCGGACCCAGTACTTC
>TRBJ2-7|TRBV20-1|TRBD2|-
CSAHSPSGRYEQYF
TGCAGTGCCCATTCACCTAGCGGGAGGTACGAGCAGTACTTC
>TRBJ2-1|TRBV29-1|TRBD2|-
CSVGSGGAFYNEQFF
TGCAGCGTTGGCAGCGGGGGCGCATTCTACAATGAGCAGTTCTTC
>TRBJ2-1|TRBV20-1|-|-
CSARKPGEDNEQFF
TGCAGTGCTAGGAAACCAGGTGAAGACAATGAGCAGTTCTTC